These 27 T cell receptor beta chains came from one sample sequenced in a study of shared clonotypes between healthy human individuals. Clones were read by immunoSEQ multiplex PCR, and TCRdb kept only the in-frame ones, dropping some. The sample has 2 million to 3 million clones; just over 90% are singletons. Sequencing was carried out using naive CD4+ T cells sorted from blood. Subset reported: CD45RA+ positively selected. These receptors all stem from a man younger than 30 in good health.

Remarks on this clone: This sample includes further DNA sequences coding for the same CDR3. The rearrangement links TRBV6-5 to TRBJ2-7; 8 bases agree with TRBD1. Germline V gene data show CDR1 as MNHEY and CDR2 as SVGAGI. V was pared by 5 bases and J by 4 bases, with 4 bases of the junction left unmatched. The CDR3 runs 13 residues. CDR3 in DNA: TGTGCCAGCAGTCGACAGGGGTCTTACGAGCAGTACTTC. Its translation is CASSRQGSYEQYF.

The CDR3, as DNA: TGCGCCAGCAGCCGGGCAGGGACAGGGGCCACTGAAGCTTTCTTT. It codes for CASSRAGTGATEAFF. The chain carries TRBV4-1 and TRBJ1-1; 10 bases align to TRBD1. This CDR3 has 15 residues. Germline CDR1 is MGHRA and CDR2 is YSYEKL. Unmatched junction bases numbered 6, after V lost 4 bases and J lost 4 bases.

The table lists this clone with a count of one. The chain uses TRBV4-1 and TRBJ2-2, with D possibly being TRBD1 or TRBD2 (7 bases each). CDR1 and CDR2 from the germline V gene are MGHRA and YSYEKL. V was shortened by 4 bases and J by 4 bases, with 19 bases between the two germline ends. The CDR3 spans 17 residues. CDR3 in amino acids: CASSPRGPSGATGELFF. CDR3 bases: TGCGCCAGCAGCCCGAGGGGGCCTAGCGGCGCCACCGGGGAGCTGTTTTTT.

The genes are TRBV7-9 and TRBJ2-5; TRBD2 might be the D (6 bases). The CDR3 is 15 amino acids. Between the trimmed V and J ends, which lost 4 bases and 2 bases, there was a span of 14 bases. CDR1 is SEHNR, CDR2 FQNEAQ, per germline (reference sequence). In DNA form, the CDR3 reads TGTGCCAGCAGCTCCGGGACTTCGGGTCAAGAGACCCAGTACTTC. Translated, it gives CASSSGTSGQETQYF.

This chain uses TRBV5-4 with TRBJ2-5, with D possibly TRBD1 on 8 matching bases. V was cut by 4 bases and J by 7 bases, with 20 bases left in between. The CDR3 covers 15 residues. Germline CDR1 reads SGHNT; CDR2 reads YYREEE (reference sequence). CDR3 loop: CASSQVGEGTGTQYF. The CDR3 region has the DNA TGTGCCAGCAGCCAGGTTGGGGAGGGGACAGGGACCCAGTACTTC.

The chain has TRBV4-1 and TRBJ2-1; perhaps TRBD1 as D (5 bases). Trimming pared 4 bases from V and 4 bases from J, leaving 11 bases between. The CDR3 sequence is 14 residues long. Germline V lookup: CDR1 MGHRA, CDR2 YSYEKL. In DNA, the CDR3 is TGCGCCAGCAGCCCACTAAGACAGTACAATGAGCAGTTCTTC. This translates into CASSPLRQYNEQFF.

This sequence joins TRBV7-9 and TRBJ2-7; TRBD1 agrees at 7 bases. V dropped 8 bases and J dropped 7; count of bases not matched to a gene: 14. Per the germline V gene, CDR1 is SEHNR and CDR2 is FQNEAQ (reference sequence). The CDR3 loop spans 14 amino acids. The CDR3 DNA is TGTGCCAGCCCAACCGGGACAGCAAGGTCAGAGCAGTACTTC. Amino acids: CASPTGTARSEQYF.

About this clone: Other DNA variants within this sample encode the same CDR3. The CDR3 sequence: CASSLGQSGNEQYF. As DNA, the CDR3 is TGCGCCAGCAGCTTGGGGCAGTCTGGAAACGAGCAGTACTTC. This rearrangement joins TRBV5-1 to TRBJ2-7; D uncertain. CDR1 and CDR2 (germline): SGHRS, YFSETQ. There are 14 residues in the CDR3. The ends were cut back, 0 bases at V and 5 bases at J, with 12 bases in the middle.

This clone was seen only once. The CDR3 DNA reads as TGTGCCAGCAGTTTACCTGACAGAGTGAACACTGAAGCTTTCTTT. It codes for CASSLPDRVNTEAFF. The chain recombines TRBV28 with TRBJ1-1; possible D gene TRBD1, 5 bases. V lost 2 bases and J lost 0, with 10 bases in between. The CDR3 contains 15 residues. Germline V gene sequence: CDR1 MDHEN, CDR2 SYDVKM.

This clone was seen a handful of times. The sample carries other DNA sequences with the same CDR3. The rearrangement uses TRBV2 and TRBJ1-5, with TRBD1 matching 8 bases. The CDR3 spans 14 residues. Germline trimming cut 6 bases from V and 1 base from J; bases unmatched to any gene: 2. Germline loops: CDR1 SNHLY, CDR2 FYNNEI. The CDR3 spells CASSGQGSNQPQHF. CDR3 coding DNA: TGTGCCAGCAGCGGACAGGGAAGCAATCAGCCCCAGCATTTT.

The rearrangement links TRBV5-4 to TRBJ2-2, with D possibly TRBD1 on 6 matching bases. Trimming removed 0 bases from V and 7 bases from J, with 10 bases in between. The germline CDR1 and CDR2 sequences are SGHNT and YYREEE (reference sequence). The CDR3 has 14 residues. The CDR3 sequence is CASSLGRGGGELFF. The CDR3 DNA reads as TGTGCCAGCAGCTTGGGCAGGGGCGGCGGGGAGCTGTTTTTT. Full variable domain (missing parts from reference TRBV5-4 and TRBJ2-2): ETGVTQSPTHLIKTRGQQVTLRCSSQSGHNTVSWYQQALGQGPQFIFQYYREEENGRGNFPPRFSGLQFPNYSSELNVNALELDDSALYLCASSLGRGGGELFFGEGSRLTVL.

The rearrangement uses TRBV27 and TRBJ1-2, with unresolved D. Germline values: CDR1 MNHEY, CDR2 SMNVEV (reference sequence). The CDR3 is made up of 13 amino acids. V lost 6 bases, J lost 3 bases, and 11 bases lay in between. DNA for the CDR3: TGTGCCAGCAGCCCTCGGTTTTACTATGGCTACACCTTC. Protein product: CASSPRFYYGYTF.

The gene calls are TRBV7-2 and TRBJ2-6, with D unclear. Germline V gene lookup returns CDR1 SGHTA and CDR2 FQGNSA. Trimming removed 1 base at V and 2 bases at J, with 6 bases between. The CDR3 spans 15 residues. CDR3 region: CASSLERAGANVLTF. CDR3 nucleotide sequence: TGTGCCAGCAGCTTAGAACGCGCTGGGGCCAACGTCCTGACTTTC.

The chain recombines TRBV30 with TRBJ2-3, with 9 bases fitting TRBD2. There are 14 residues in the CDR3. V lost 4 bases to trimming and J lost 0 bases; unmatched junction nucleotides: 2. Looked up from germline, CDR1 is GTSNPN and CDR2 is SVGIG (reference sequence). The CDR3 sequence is CAWTSGMSTDTQYF. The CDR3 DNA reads TGTGCCTGGACTAGCGGGATGAGCACAGATACGCAGTATTTT.

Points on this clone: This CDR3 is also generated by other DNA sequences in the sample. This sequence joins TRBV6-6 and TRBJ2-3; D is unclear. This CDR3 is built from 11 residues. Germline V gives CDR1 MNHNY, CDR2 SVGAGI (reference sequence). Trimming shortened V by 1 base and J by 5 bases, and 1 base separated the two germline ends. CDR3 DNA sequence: TGTGCCAGCAGTTACTTAGATACGCAGTATTTT. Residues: CASSYLDTQYF.

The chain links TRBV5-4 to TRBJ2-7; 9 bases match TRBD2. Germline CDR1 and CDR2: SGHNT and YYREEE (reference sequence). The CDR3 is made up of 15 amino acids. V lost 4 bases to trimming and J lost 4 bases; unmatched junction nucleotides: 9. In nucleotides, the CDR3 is TGTGCCAGCAGCCTGAGCGGGAGGACCCTTTACGAGCAGTACTTC. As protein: CASSLSGRTLYEQYF.

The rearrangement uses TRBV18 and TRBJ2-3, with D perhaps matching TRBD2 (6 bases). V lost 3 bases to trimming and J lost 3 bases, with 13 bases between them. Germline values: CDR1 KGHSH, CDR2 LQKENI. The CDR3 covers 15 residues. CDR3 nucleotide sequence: TGTGCCAGCTCACCTCGGGCCGGGGGAACAGATACGCAGTATTTT. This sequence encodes CASSPRAGGTDTQYF.

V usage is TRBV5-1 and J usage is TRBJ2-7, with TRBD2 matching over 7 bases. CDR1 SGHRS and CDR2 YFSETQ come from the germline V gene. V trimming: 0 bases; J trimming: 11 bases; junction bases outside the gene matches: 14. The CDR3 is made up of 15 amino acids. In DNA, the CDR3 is TGCGCCAGCAGCTTGGATGGGACCGGGGGGACGAGGAAGTACTTC. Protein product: CASSLDGTGGTRKYF.

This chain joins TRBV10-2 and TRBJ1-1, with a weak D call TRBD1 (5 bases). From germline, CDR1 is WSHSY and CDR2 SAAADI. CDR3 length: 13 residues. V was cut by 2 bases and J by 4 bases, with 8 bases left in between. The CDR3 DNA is TGCGCCAGCAGTGAGCTCGGGGGCACTGAAGCTTTCTTT. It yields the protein CASSELGGTEAFF.

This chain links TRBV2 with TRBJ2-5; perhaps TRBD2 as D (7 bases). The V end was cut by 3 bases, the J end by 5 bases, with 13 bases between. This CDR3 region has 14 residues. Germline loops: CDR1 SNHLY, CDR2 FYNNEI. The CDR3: CASSDSGGPETQYF. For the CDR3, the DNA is TGTGCCAGCAGTGACTCGGGGGGCCCGGAGACCCAGTACTTC.

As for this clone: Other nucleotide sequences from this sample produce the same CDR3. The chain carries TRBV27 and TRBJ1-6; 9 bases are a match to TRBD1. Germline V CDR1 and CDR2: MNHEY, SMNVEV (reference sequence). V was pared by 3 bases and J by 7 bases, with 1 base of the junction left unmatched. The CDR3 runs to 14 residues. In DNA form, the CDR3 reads TGTGCCAGCAGTTTTGACAGGGGGAATTCACCCCTCCACTTT. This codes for CASSFDRGNSPLHF.

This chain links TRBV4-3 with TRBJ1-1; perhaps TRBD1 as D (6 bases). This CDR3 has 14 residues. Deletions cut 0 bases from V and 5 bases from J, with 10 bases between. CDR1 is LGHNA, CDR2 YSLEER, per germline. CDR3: CASSQEGGRTEAFF. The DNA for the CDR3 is TGCGCCAGCAGCCAAGAAGGGGGGCGGACTGAAGCTTTCTTT.

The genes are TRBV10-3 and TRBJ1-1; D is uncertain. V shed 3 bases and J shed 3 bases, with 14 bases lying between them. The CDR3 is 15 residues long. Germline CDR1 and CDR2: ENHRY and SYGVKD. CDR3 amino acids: CAISDPSRTYTEAFF. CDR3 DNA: TGTGCCATCAGTGACCCAAGCCGAACATACACTGAAGCTTTCTTT.

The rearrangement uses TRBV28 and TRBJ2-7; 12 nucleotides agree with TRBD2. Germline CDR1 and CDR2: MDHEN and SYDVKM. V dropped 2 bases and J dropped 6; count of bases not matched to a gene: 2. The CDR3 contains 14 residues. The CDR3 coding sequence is TGTGCCAGCAGTTTACCTAGCGGGAGGGCCGAGCAGTACTTC. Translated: CASSLPSGRAEQYF.

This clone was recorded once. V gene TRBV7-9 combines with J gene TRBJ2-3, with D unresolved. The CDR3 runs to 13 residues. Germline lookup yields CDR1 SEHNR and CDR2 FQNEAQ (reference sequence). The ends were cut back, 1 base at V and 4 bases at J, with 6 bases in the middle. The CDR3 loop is CASSLETADTQYF. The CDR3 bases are TGTGCCAGCAGCTTAGAAACGGCAGATACGCAGTATTTT.

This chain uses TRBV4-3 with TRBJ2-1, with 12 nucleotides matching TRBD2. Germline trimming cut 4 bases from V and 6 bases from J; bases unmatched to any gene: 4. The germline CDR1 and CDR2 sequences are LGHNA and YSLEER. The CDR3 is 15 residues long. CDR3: CASSPTSGRLNEQFF. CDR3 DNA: TGCGCCAGCAGCCCTACTAGCGGGAGGCTCAATGAGCAGTTCTTC.

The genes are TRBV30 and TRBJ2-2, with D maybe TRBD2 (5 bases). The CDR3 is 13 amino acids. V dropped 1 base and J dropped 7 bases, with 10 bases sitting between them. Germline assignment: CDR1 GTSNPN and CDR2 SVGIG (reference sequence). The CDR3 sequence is CAWSGRGNGELFF. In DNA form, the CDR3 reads TGTGCCTGGAGTGGCCGGGGAAACGGGGAGCTGTTTTTT.